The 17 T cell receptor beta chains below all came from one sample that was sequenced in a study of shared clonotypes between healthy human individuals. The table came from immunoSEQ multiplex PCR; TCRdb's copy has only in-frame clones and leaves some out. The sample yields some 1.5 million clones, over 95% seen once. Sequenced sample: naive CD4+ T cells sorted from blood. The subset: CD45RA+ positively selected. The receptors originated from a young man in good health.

The DNA of the CDR3 is TGTGCCAGCAGCGCGGGAGCTTTAAACACCGGGGAGCTGTTTTTT. Translated, it gives CASSAGALNTGELFF. This sequence joins TRBV7-9 and TRBJ2-2; 7 bases map to TRBD2. V lost 5 bases, J lost 2 bases, and 5 bases stayed unmatched. The V gene's germline CDR1 is SEHNR and CDR2 FQNEAQ (reference sequence). CDR3 length: 15 amino acids.

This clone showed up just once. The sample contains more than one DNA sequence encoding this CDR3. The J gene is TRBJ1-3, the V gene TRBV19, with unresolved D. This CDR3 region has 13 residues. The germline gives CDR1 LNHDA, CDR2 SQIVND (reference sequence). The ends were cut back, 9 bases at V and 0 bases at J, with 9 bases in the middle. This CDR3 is CASGVSSGNTIYF. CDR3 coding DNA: TGTGCCAGCGGGGTGAGCTCTGGAAACACCATATATTTT. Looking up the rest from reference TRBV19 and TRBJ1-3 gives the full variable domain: DGGITQSPKYLFRKEGQNVTLSCEQNLNHDAMYWYRQDPGQGLRLIYYSQIVNDFQKGDIAEGYSVSREKKESFPLTVTSAQKNPTAFYLCASGVSSGNTIYFGEGSWLTVV.

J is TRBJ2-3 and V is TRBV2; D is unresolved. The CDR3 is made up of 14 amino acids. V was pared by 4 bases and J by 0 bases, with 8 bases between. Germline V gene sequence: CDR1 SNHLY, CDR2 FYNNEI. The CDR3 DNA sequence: TGTGCCAGCAGTGTGCTAGAGAGCACAGATACGCAGTATTTT. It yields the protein CASSVLESTDTQYF.

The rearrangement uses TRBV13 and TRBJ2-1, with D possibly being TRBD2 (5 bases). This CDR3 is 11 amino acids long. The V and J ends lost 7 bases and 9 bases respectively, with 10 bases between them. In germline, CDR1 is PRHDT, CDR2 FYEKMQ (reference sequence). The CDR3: CASTLASEQFF. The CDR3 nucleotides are TGTGCCAGCACCCTAGCCAGTGAGCAGTTCTTC.

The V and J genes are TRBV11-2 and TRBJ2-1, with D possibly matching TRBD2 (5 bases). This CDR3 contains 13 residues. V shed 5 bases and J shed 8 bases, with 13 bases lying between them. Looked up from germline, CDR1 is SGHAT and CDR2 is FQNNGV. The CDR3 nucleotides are TGTGCCAGCAGCCCGAGGTGGGAGCATGAGCAGTTCTTC. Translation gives CASSPRWEHEQFF. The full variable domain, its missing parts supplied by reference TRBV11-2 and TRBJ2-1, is EAGVAQSPRYKIIEKRQSVAFWCNPISGHATLYWYQQILGQGPKLLIQFQNNGVVDDSQLPKDRFSAERLKGVDSTLKIQPAKLEDSAVYLCASSPRWEHEQFFGPGTRLTVL.

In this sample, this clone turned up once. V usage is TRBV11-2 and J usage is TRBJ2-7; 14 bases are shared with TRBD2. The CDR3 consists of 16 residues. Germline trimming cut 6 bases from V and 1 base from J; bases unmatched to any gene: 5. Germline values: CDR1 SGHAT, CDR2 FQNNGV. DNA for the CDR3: TGTGCCAGCAGTCCCGGACTAGCGGGAGGTTCCTACGAGCAGTACTTC. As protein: CASSPGLAGGSYEQYF. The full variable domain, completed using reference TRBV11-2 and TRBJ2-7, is EAGVAQSPRYKIIEKRQSVAFWCNPISGHATLYWYQQILGQGPKLLIQFQNNGVVDDSQLPKDRFSAERLKGVDSTLKIQPAKLEDSAVYLCASSPGLAGGSYEQYFGPGTRLTVT.

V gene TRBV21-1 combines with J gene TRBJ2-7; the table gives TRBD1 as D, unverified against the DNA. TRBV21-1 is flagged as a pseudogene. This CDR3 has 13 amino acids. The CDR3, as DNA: TGTGCCAGCAGCCCGCAGGACAGGGGAAAGCAGTACTTC. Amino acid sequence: CASSPQDRGKQYF.

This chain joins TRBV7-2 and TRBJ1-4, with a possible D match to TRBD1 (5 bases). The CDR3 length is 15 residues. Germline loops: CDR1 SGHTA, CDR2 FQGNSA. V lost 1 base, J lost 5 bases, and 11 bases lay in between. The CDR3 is CASSLEGVGNEKLFF. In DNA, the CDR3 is TGTGCCAGCAGCTTAGAAGGGGTTGGAAATGAAAAACTGTTTTTT.

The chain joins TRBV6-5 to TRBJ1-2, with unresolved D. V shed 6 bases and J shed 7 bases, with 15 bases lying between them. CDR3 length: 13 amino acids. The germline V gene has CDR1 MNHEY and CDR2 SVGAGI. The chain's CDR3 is CASRKPPGAGYTF. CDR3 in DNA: TGTGCCAGCAGAAAGCCCCCGGGCGCTGGCTACACCTTC.

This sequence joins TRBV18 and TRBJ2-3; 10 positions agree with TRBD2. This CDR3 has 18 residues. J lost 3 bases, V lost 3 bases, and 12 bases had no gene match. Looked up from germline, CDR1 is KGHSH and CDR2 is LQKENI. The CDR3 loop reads CASSPVPKAGGPTDTQYF. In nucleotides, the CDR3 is TGTGCCAGCTCACCTGTTCCCAAAGCGGGAGGGCCAACAGATACGCAGTATTTT.

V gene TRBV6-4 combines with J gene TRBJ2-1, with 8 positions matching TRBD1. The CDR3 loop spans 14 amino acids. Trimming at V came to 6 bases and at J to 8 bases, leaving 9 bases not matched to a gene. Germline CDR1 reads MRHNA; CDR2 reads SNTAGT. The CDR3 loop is CASRQGGQRDEQFF. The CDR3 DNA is TGTGCCAGCAGACAGGGGGGACAAAGGGATGAGCAGTTCTTC.

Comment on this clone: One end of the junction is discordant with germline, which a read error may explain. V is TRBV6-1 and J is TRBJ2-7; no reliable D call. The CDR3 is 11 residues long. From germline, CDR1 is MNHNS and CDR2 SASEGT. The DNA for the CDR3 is TGTGCCAGCAGGGAAGTCTACGAGCAGTACTTC. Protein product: CASREVYEQYF.

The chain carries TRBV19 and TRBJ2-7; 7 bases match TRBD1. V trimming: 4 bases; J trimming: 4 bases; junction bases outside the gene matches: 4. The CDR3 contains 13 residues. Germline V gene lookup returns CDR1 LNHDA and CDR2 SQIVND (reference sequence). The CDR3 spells CASSNPDRYEQYF. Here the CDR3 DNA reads TGTGCCAGTAGTAACCCGGACAGGTACGAGCAGTACTTC.

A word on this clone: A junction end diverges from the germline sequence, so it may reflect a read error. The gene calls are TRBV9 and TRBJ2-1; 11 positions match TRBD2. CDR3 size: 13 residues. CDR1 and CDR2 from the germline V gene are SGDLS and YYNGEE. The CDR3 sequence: CASSGVWTSGPVF. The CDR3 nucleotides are TGTGCCAGCAGCGGAGTCTGGACTAGCGGGCCGGTCTTC.

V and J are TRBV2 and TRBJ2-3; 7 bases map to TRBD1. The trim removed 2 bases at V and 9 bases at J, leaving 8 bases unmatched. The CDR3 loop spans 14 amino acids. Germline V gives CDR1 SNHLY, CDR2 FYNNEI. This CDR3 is CASSEIPTGRTQYF. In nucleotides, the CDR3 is TGTGCCAGCAGTGAAATCCCGACAGGGCGCACGCAGTATTTT.

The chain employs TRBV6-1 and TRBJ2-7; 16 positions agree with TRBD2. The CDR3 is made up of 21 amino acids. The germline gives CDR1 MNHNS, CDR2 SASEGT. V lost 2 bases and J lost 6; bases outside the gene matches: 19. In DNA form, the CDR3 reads TGTGCCAGCAGTGAAAACGCCCGGAGGGGGACTAGCGGGAGGGGTCTTTTCGAGCAGTACTTC. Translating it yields CASSENARRGTSGRGLFEQYF.

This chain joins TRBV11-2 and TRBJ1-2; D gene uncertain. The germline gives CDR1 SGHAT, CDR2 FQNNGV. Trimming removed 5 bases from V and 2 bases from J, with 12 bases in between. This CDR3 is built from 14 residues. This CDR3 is CASSPSGRNYGYTF. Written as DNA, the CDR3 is TGTGCCAGCAGCCCCTCCGGGAGAAACTATGGCTACACCTTC.